This T cell receptor beta chain was obtained from a study of chemoradiotherapy in HPV16-positive cancers. Profiled with immunoSEQ multiplex PCR; TCRdb holds only in-frame clones, not every one. The data hold about 12,000 clones, with approximately 88% observed a single time. Losses at the gene ends were 3 bases for V and 5 bases for J; bases not matched to a gene: 5. The CDR3 spans 14 residues. Germline V gene sequence: CDR1 SGHRS, CDR2 YFSETQ. This receptor was taken from a human donor with HPV-associated anogenital cancer. The chain is built from TRBV5-1 and TRBJ2-5, with 9 bases lining up with TRBD1. Sequencing used blood, obtained from a patient who underwent chemoradiotherapy. The CDR3 DNA reads as TGCGCCAGCAGCTCGGGACAGGGCAGGGAGACCCAGTACTTC. Translating gives CASSSGQGRETQYF.